This T cell receptor beta chain was obtained from a study of blood T cell repertoires in COVID-19. Study at large: The samples span acute and convalescent COVID-19 from the United States, Italy and Spain.

Patients in Seattle were enrolled during active infection, then followed longitudinally. Trimming took 6 bases from V and 7 from J; bases not matched to a gene: 9. The germline gives CDR1 SGHVS, CDR2 FQNEAQ. The CDR3 is 16 residues long. Original analysis: Researchers report that nucleated cell counts were estimated from reference gene primer amplification. Sequenced by immunoSEQ multiplex PCR; TCRdb stores in-frame clones only, minus some. V, J and clone size were drawn from that table, and D and trimming were deduced from the DNA. The data show about 230,000 clones, more than 75% seen once. Sequenced material: peripheral blood. The J gene is TRBJ2-1, the V gene TRBV7-8, with 13 bases aligning to TRBD2. The receptor comes from a man between 45 and 60 years old with COVID-19, enrolled during active disease. CDR3 sequence (DNA): TGTGCCAGCAGGGCAGGACTAGCGGGGGTCCGGAATGAGCAGTTCTTC. Protein product: CASRAGLAGVRNEQFF.